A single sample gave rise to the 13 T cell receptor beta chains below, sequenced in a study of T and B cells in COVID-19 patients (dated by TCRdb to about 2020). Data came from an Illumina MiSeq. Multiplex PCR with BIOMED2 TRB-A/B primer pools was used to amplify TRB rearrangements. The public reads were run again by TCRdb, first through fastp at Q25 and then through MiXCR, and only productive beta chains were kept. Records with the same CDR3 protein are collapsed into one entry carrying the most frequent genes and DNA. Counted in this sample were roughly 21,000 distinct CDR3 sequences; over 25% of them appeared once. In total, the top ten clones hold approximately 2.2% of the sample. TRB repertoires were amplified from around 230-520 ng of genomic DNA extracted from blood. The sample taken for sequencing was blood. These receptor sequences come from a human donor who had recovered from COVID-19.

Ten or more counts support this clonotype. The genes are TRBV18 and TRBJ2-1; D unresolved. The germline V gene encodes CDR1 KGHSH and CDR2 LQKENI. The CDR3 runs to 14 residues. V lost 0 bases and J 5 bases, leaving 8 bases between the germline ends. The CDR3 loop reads CASSPPMADNEQFF. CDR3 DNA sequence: TGTGCCAGCTCACCACCGATGGCTGACAATGAGCAGTTCTTC.

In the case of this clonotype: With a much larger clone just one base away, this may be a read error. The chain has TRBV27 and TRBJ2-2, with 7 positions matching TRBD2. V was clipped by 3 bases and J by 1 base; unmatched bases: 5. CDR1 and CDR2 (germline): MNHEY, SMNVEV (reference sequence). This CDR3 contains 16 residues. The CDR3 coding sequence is TGTGCCAGCAGTTTCTGGGGGGGGGTGAACACCGGGGAGCTGTTTTTT. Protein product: CASSFWGGVNTGELFF.

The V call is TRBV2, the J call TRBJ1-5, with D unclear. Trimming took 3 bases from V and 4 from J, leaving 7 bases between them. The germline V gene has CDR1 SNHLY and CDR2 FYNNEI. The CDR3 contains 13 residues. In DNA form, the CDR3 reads TGTGCCAGCAGTGAGGTTAAGAATCAGCCCCAGCATTTT. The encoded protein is CASSEVKNQPQHF.

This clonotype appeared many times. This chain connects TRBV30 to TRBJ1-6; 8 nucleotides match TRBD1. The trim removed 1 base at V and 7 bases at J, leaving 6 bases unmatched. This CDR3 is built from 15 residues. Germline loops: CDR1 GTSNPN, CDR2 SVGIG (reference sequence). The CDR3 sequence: CAWSAHRGANSPLHF. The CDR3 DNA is TGTGCCTGGAGTGCGCACAGGGGGGCGAATTCACCCCTCCACTTT.

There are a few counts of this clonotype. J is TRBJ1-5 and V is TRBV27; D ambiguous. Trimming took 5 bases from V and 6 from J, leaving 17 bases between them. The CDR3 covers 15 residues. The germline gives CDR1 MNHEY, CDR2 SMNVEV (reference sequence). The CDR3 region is CASSPMLGSGQPQHF. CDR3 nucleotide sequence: TGTGCCAGCAGTCCGATGCTTGGATCGGGTCAGCCCCAGCATTTT.

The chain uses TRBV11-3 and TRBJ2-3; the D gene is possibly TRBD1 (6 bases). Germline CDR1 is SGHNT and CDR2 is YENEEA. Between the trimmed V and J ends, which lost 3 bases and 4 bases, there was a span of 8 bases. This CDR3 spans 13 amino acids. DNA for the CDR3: TGTGCCAGCAGCTTCCCAGGGGCAGATACGCAGTATTTT. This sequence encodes CASSFPGADTQYF.

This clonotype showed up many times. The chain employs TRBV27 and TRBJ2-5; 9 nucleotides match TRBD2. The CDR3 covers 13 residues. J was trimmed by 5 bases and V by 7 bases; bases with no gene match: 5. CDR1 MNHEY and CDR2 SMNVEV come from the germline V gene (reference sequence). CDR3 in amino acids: CASTRGGGETQYF. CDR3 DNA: TGTGCCAGCACCCGCGGGGGGGGGGAGACCCAGTACTTC.

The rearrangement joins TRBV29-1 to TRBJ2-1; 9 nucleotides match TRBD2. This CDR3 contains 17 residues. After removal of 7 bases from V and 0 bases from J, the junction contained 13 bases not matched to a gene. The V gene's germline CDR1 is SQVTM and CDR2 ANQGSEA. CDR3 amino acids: CSARLADGRFSYNEQFF. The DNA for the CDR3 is TGCAGCGCCCGACTAGCGGACGGTCGCTTCTCCTACAATGAGCAGTTCTTC.

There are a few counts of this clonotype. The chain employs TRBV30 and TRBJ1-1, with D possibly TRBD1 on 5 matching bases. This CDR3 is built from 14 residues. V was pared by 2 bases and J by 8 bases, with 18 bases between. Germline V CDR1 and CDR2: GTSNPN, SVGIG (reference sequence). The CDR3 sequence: CAWSHPNSWTEAFF. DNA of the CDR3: TGTGCCTGGAGTCACCCAAACTCTTGGACAGAAGCTTTCTTT. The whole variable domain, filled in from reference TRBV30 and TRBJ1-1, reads SQTIHQWPATLVQPVGSPLSLECTVEGTSNPNLYWYRQAAGRGLQLLFYSVGIGQISSEVPQNLSASRPQDRQFILSSKKLLLSDSGFYLCAWSHPNSWTEAFFGQGTRLTVV.

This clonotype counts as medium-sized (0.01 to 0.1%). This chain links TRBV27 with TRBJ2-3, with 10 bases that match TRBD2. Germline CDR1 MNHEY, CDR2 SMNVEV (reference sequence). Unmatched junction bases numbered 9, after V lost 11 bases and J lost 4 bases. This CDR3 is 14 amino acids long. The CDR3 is CASQPGLASDTQYF. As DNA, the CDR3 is TGTGCCTCCCAACCGGGACTAGCGTCAGATACGCAGTATTTT.

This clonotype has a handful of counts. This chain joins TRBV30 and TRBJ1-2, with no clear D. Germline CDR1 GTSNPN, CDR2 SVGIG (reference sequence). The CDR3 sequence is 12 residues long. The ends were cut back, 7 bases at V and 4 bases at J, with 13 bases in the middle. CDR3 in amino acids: CAFLRDSYGYTF. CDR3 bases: TGTGCCTTCTTAAGGGATAGCTATGGCTACACCTTC. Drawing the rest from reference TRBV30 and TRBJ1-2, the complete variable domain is SQTIHQWPATLVQPVGSPLSLECTVEGTSNPNLYWYRQAAGRGLQLLFYSVGIGQISSEVPQNLSASRPQDRQFILSSKKLLLSDSGFYLCAFLRDSYGYTFGSGTRLTVV.

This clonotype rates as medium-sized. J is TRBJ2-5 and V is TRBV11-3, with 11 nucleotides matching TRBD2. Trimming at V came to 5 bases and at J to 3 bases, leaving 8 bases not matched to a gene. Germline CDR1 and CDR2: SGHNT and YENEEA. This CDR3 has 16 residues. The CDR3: CASSPGASGGKETQYF. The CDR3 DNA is TGTGCCAGCAGCCCAGGGGCTAGCGGGGGGAAAGAGACCCAGTACTTC.

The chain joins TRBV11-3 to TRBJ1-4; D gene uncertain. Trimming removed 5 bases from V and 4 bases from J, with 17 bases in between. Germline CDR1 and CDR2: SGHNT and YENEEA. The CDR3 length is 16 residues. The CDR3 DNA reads TGTGCCAGCAGCCAAAACCCCCTAGTCTTTAATGAAAAACTGTTTTTT. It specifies CASSQNPLVFNEKLFF. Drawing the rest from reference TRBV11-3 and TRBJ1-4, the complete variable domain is EAGVVQSPRYKIIEKKQPVAFWCNPISGHNTLYWYLQNLGQGPELLIRYENEEAVDDSQLPKDRFSAERLKGVDSTLKIQPAELGDSAVYLCASSQNPLVFNEKLFFGSGTQLSVL.